These 15 T cell receptor beta chains were all obtained from the same sample, sequenced in a study of T cell responses to AZD1222 COVID-19 vaccine. The method was immunoSEQ multiplex PCR; TCRdb's version includes in-frame clones alone and lacks a portion of them. Here the sample spans about 100,000 clones, 70% to 90% being singletons. The sample here was peripheral blood, taken 28 days after the second AZD1222 dose. The receptors were sampled from an adult who received the AZD1222 COVID-19 vaccine.

The chain joins TRBV7-2 to TRBJ1-1, with 8 bases that match TRBD1. Germline lookup yields CDR1 SGHTA and CDR2 FQGNSA. This CDR3 spans 16 amino acids. Unmatched junction bases numbered 4, after V lost 1 base and J lost 0 bases. CDR3 nucleotide sequence: TGTGCCAGCAGCTTAGGGCAGGGGGCCATGAACACTGAAGCTTTCTTT. Residues: CASSLGQGAMNTEAFF.

The V call is TRBV6-5, the J call TRBJ2-1, with D unclear. CDR3 length: 13 amino acids. In germline, CDR1 is MNHEY, CDR2 SVGAGI. V was cut by 4 bases and J by 7 bases, with 11 bases left in between. The CDR3 here is CASSSSAQNEQFF. The CDR3 bases are TGTGCCAGCAGTTCCAGCGCCCAAAATGAGCAGTTCTTC.

The rearrangement links TRBV5-1 to TRBJ2-7, with unresolved D. The CDR3 has 13 residues. Trimming removed 2 bases at V and 3 bases at J, with 9 bases between. The germline V gene has CDR1 SGHRS and CDR2 YFSETQ. CDR3 protein: CASSFGTSYEQYF. CDR3 DNA sequence: TGCGCCAGCAGCTTTGGTACCAGCTACGAGCAGTACTTC.

The chain combines TRBV3-1 (or the pseudogene TRBV3-2) with TRBJ2-7; D remains unclear. The CDR3 totals 12 residues. Trimming removed 6 bases from V and 3 bases from J, with 9 bases in between. Germline assignment: CDR1 LGHDT and CDR2 YNNKEL (reference sequence). DNA of the CDR3: TGTGCCAGCAGTCGGTACATCTACGAGCAGTACTTC. It translates to CASSRYIYEQYF.

For this clone: Other DNA sequences from this sample encode an identical CDR3 as well. This chain links TRBV5-1 with TRBJ2-7, with 7 bases identical to TRBD2. The germline V gene encodes CDR1 SGHRS and CDR2 YFSETQ. This CDR3 spans 15 amino acids. V lost 0 bases to trimming and J lost 1 base; unmatched junction nucleotides: 4. CDR3 coding DNA: TGCGCCAGCAGCTTGGATCCGGGGGGATCCTACGAGCAGTACTTC. It encodes CASSLDPGGSYEQYF.

The chain employs TRBV7-2 and TRBJ2-3; TRBD2 agrees at 8 bases. V shed 1 base and J 2 bases; nucleotides not matched to a gene: 5. The CDR3 contains 16 residues. Per the germline V gene, CDR1 is SGHTA and CDR2 is FQGNSA. The CDR3 DNA is TGTGCCAGCAGCTTAGTTCCAGCGGGGGCCACAGATACGCAGTATTTT. It translates to CASSLVPAGATDTQYF. Based on the CDR3 plus reference TRBV7-2 and TRBJ2-3, the full variable domain is GAGVSQSPSNKVTEKGKDVELRCDPISGHTALYWYRQSLGQGLEFLIYFQGNSAPDKSGLPSDRFSAERTGGSVSTLTIQRTQQEDSAVYLCASSLVPAGATDTQYFGPGTRLTVL.

The chain uses TRBV7-9 and TRBJ2-1, with D uncertain. The ends were cut back, 5 bases at V and 0 bases at J, with 11 bases in the middle. CDR3 length: 15 residues. Germline CDR1 reads SEHNR; CDR2 reads FQNEAQ (reference sequence). The CDR3 DNA reads as TGTGCCAGCAGCCTGGACGCAGGCTCCTACAATGAGCAGTTCTTC. Residues: CASSLDAGSYNEQFF.

The rearrangement uses TRBV7-3 and TRBJ1-1, with TRBD1 matching over 7 bases. The CDR3 runs 16 residues. Germline CDR1 SGHTA, CDR2 FQGTGA. V gave up 4 bases and J gave up 0 bases; unmatched junction bases: 8. In DNA, the CDR3 is TGTGCCAGCAGCTCAGGGGGTTTGGGGATGAACACTGAAGCTTTCTTT. Translated: CASSSGGLGMNTEAFF.

The V gene is TRBV12-5, the J gene TRBJ2-2, with a possible D match to TRBD1 (6 bases). Germline CDR1 LGHNT, CDR2 FRNRAP. The CDR3 has 14 amino acids. The V end lost 1 base, the J end lost 6 bases, and 9 bases lay between the germline ends. This CDR3 reads CASGLEEGAGELFF. The CDR3 DNA reads as TGTGCTAGTGGTTTGGAAGAGGGGGCCGGGGAGCTGTTTTTT.

The gene calls are TRBV12-5 and TRBJ1-6; a possible D gene is TRBD1 (5 bases). Germline CDR1 reads LGHNT; CDR2 reads FRNRAP. The CDR3 runs to 14 residues. V lost 3 bases to trimming and J lost 14 bases, with 17 bases between them. In DNA form, the CDR3 reads TGTGCTAGTGGTTTCCATCCGACAGTTTGGTCCCTCCACTTT. It is translated as CASGFHPTVWSLHF.

This clone was recorded a few times. V and J are TRBV19 and TRBJ1-4; D gene unclear. CDR1 LNHDA and CDR2 SQIVND come from the germline V gene (reference sequence). The CDR3 is 13 amino acids. Trimming shortened V by 10 bases and J by 10 bases, and 19 bases separated the two germline ends. DNA for the CDR3: TGTGCCACCTACTCAGGCATATTCGGAAAACTGTTTTTT. Translating gives CATYSGIFGKLFF. The full variable domain, in which reference TRBV19 and TRBJ1-4 provide the parts outside the CDR3, is DGGITQSPKYLFRKEGQNVTLSCEQNLNHDAMYWYRQDPGQGLRLIYYSQIVNDFQKGDIAEGYSVSREKKESFPLTVTSAQKNPTAFYLCATYSGIFGKLFFGSGTQLSVL.

Concerning this clone: The final CDR3 position lacks the conserved phenylalanine or tryptophan, pointing to a likely read error. Because the CDR3's place on the DNA is in doubt, the DNA is left out and the CDR3 is given as listed by TCRdb. V usage is TRBV10-2 and J usage is TRBJ1-1; the table's D gene call, TRBD1, was not cross checked with the DNA. CDR1 and CDR2 from the germline V gene are WSHSY and SAAADI. The CDR3 length equals 16 residues, ends included. CDR3 sequence reads: CASSGKTHEKRGILKG.

The chain has TRBV19 and TRBJ2-2, with a possible D match to TRBD1 (5 bases). Germline CDR1 and CDR2: LNHDA and SQIVND (reference sequence). The V gene lost 1 base and the J gene lost 4 bases, with 13 bases spanning the gap. The CDR3 length is 16 residues. The CDR3 region is CASSIGRGLATGELFF. CDR3 sequence (DNA): TGTGCCAGTAGTATAGGAAGGGGCTTGGCCACCGGGGAGCTGTTTTTT.

The chain links TRBV28 to TRBJ1-4, with TRBD1 as a possible D gene (6 bases). Germline V CDR1 and CDR2: MDHEN, SYDVKM. Trimming stripped 7 bases from V and 6 bases from J, with 18 bases between. This CDR3 is built from 15 residues. CDR3 protein: CASTPGSGGHEKLFF. In DNA, the CDR3 is TGTGCCAGCACCCCGGGGTCTGGGGGGCATGAAAAACTGTTTTTT. The full variable domain, in which reference TRBV28 and TRBJ1-4 provide the parts outside the CDR3, is DVKVTQSSRYLVKRTGEKVFLECVQDMDHENMFWYRQDPGLGLRLIYFSYDVKMKEKGDIPEGYSVSREKKERFSLILESASTNQTSMYLCASTPGSGGHEKLFFGSGTQLSVL.

The rearrangement joins TRBV4-2 to TRBJ1-2; a weak D match, TRBD1 (6 bases). This CDR3 contains 15 residues. V was shortened by 2 bases and J by 3 bases, with 13 bases between the two germline ends. Germline CDR1 and CDR2: LGHNA and YNFKEQ. CDR3 in amino acids: CASSQKQGGDYGYTF. The CDR3 DNA follows: TGTGCCAGCAGCCAAAAACAGGGAGGAGACTATGGCTACACCTTC.